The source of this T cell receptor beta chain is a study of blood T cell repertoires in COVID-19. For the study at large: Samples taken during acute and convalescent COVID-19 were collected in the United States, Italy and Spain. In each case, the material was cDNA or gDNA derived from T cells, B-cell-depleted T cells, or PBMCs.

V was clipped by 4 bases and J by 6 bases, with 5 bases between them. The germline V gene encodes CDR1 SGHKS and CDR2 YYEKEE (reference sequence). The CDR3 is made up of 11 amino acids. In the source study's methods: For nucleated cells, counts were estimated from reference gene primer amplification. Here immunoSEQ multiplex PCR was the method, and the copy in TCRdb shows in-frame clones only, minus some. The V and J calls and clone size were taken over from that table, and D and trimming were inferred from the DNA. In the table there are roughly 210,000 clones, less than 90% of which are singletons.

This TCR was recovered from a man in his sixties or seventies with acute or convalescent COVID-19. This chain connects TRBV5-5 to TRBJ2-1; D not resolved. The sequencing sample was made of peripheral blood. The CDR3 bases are TGTGCCAGCAGCAACATCAATGAGCAGTTCTTC. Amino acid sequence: CASSNINEQFF.